The clone carrying this T cell receptor (beta chain) was seen once. The antigen is unknown. This sample stems from a study of blood T cell dynamics during melanoma immunotherapy. Regarding the study as a whole: PBMC repertoires of eventual disease-control patients split at W3 into clonality or diversity gains.

The sample's time point: pre-treatment baseline. Samples come from before therapy and from week 3 after the first blockade cycle. The data were produced by immunoSEQ multiplex PCR, yet TCRdb's version contains in-frame clones alone and is incomplete. The table includes tens of thousands of clones, around 88% detected once. This specimen consisted of blood, obtained from a patient treated with checkpoint blockade. The origin of this receptor is a human donor with melanoma.

The CDR3 region has the DNA TGTGCCATCAGTGGAAAACCGGGACAGCTAACTAGCAATCAGCCCCAGCATTTT. This translates into CAISGKPGQLTSNQPQHF. This chain uses TRBV10-3 with TRBJ1-5; 7 bases are shared with TRBD1. The V and J ends lost 4 bases and 0 bases, in that order; junction bases with no gene match: 12. The CDR3 length is 18 residues. Germline values: CDR1 ENHRY, CDR2 SYGVKD.